This TCR beta chain appears in the sequencing data of a study of cytomegalovirus exposure and HLA in healthy donors. General study results and limits: It was reported that TCR beta sequences correctly inferred the HLA-A and HLA-B alleles for most subjects.

As regards this clone: Its antigen is undetermined.

This CDR3 region has 15 residues. The V end was cut by 2 bases, the J end by 4 bases, with 15 bases between. In germline, CDR1 is SGHTS, CDR2 YDEGEE. The PCR had 60 Vbeta and 13 Jbeta primers. TCRdb keeps only in-frame clones here, not all; method: immunoSEQ multiplex PCR. The sample includes fewer than 150,000 clones, roughly 75% of them seen just once. Sequencing was carried out using PBMCs. The V and J genes are TRBV5-8 and TRBJ1-1; no reliable D call. This sequence originates from a man in his forties in good health and CMV-seropositive. The CDR3: CASSFGRARGTEAFF. The CDR3 DNA sequence: TGTGCCAGCAGCTTCGGTCGTGCCCGGGGCACTGAAGCTTTCTTT.